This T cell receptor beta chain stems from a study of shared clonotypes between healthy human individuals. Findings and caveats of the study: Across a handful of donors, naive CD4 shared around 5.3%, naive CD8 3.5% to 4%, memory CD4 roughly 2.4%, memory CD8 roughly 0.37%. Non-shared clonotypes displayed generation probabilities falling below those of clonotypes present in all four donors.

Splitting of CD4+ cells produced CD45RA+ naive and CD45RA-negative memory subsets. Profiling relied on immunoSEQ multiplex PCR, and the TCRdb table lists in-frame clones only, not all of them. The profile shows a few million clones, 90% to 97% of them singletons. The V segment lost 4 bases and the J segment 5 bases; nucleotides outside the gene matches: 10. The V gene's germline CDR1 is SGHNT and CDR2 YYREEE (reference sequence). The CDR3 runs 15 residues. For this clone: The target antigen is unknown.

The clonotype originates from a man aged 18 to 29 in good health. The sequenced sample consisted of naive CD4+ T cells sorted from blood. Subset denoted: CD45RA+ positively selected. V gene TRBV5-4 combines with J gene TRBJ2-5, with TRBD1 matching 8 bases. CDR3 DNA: TGTGCCAGCAGCCCGACAGGGGTCACTCGGGAGACCCAGTACTTC. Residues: CASSPTGVTRETQYF.